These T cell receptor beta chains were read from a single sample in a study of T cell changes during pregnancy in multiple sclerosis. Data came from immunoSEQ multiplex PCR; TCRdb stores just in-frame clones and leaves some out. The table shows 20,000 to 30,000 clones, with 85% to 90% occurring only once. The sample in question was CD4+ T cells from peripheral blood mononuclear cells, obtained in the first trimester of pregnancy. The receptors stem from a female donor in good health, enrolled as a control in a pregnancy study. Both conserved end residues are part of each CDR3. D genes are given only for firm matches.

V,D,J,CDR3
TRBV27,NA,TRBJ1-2,CASTSLTGPRRDYGYTF
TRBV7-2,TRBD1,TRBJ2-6,CASSVRQGAGANVLTF
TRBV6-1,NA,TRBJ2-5,CASGVGQGETQYF
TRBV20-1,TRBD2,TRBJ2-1,CSAPLAGDRFF
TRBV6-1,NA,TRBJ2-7,CASSEAPGSPYEQYF
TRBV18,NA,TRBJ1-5,CASSPDPGSNQPQHF
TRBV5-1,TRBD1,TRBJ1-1,CASSLTGTGALGTEAFF
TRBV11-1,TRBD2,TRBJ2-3,CASSLAMRGGPDTQYF
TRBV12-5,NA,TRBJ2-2,CASGSFFRGLTANTGELFF
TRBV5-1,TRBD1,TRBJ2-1,CASSDVPPGQGDNEQFF
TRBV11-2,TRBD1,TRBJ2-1,CASSWEGTGTYNEQFF
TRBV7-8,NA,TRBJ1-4,CASSPHRFTTNEKLFF
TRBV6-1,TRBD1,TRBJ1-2,CASSTGTGGLGYTF
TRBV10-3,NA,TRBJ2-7,CAISPGGQGPNEQYF
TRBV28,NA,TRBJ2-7,CASSQESGLPYEQYF
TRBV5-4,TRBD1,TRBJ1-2,CASSSGQGRRGYTF
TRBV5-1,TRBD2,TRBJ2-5,CASSTFGWGGQETQYF
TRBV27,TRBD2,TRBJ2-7,CASSLSTSGTRYEQYF
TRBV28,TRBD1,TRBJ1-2,CASRPRRGGRDGYTF
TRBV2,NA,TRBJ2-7,CASSDASALSYEQYF
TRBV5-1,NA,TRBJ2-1,CASSLVSGTQTSYNEQFF
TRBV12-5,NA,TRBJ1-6,CASGPGQYNSPLHF
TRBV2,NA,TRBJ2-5,CASSPRAGAQETQYF
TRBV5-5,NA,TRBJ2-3,CASSSVTGFPRDTQYF
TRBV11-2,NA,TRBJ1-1,CASSAVGGLNTEAFF
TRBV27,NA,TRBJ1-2,CASSSHTGQHYGYTF
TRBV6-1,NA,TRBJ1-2,CASSEQVANYGYTF